This record concerns one TCR beta chain sequence. Its antigen is unidentified. The data were taken from a study of cytomegalovirus exposure and HLA in healthy donors. Both 60 Vbeta primers and 13 Jbeta primers went into the PCR. Repertoires were generated with immunoSEQ multiplex PCR, while TCRdb's copy carries only in-frame clones and drops some. The data hold 240,000 or so clones, with 81% observed a single time. Findings and limits, study-wide: The classifier was said to identify cytomegalovirus status with high specificity and sensitivity. Using a false discovery rate of 0.05, a later analysis showed that 16,951 TCR beta sequences were associated with HLA alleles. The authors excluded some V segments, including TRBV6-2 and TRBV6-3, as indistinguishable.

The CDR3 length is 16 residues. CDR1 MDHEN and CDR2 SYDVKM come from the germline V gene. The germline V and J ends were trimmed by 2 bases and 3 bases, with 14 bases remaining between them. This TCR was sampled from a woman aged 55-69 years in good health and CMV-seropositive. The chain carries TRBV28 and TRBJ2-1; D perhaps matches TRBD1 (5 bases). Sequencing used PBMCs. CDR3 amino acids: CASSLKGQGFYNEQFF. The CDR3 nucleotides read TGTGCCAGCAGTTTAAAGGGGCAGGGTTTCTACAATGAGCAGTTCTTC.